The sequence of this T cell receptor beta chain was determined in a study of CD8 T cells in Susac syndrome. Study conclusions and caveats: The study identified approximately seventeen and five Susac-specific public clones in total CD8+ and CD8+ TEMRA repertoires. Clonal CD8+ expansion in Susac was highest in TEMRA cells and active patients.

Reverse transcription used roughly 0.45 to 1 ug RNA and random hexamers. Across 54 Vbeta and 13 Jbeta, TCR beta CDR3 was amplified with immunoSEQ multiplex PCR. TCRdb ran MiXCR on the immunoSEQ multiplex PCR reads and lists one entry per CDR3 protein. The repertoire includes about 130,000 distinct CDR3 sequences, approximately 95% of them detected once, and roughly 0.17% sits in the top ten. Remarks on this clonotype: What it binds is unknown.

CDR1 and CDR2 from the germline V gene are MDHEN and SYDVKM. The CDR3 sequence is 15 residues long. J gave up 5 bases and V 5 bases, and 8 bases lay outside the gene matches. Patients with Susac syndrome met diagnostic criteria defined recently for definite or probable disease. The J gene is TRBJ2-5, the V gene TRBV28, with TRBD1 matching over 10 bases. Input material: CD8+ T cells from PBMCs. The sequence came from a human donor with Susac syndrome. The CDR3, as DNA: TGTGCCAGCAGTCTCGACAGGGGGCTAGGGGAGACCCAGTACTTC. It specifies CASSLDRGLGETQYF.